Sequencing of this T cell receptor (beta chain) was carried out in a study of metastatic and nonmetastatic thyroid tumors. Regarding the study as a whole: According to reports, the diversity of TCR beta was significantly higher in malignant thyroid tumors than in benign nodules, and this held in both blood and tumor samples.

All patients were treatment-naive before thyroid surgery. This clone has at least ten counts. Its specificity is not known. TCRdb re-called clones via MiXCR from the PCR reads. The table has about 43,000 clones, 3% to 3.5% seen once. The V gene's germline CDR1 is KGHSH and CDR2 LQKENI. The junction had 2 bases not matched to a gene; V was cut back by 3 bases and J by 2 bases. The CDR3 loop spans 14 amino acids. The sequenced material came from blood. The V call is TRBV18, the J call TRBJ2-5; 8 bases map to TRBD1. This receptor was obtained from a female donor with papillary thyroid cancer or a benign thyroid nodule (not recorded which). Some clones in this sample may be carry-over from other donors' samples. CDR3 residues: CASSPGTGQETQYF. For the CDR3, the DNA is TGTGCCAGCTCACCGGGGACAGGACAAGAGACCCAGTACTTC.